This T cell receptor beta chain was retrieved from a study of T cell clones after liver transplantation. About the study: Samples came from ITN030ST, which attempted immunosuppression withdrawal within 2 years of liver transplantation. TCRbeta sequencing after a pre-transplant mixed lymphocyte reaction identified graft-donor-reactive clones, later tracked in post-transplant blood.

Produced via immunoSEQ multiplex PCR; TCRdb's table is partial and in-frame only. The sample lists around 76,000 clones; around 80% were seen once. V shed 0 bases and J shed 5 bases, with 9 bases lying between them. This CDR3 is built from 14 residues. From germline, CDR1 is SGHRS and CDR2 YFSETQ. The material sequenced was CD4+ T cells from blood, taken 12 months after liver transplant. The chain joins TRBV5-1 to TRBJ2-1; possibly TRBD2 for D (6 bases). The TCR comes from a human patient who received a liver transplant. Some T cells may have come from the graft donor. The CDR3 is CASSLGGVDNEQFF. CDR3 sequence (DNA): TGCGCCAGCAGCTTGGGCGGGGTTGACAATGAGCAGTTCTTC.